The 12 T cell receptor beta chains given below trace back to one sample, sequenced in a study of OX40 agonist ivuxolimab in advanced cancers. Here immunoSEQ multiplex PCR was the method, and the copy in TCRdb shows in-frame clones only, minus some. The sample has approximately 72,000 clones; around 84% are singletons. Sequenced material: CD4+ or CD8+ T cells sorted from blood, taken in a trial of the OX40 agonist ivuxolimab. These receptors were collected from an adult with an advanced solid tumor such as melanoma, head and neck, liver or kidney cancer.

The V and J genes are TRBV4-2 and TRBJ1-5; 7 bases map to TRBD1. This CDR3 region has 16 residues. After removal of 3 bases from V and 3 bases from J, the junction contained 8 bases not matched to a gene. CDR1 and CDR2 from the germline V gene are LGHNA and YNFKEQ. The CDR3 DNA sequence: TGTGCCAGCAGCCAGGAAACAGGGGCTCCCAATCAGCCCCAGCATTTT. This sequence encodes CASSQETGAPNQPQHF.

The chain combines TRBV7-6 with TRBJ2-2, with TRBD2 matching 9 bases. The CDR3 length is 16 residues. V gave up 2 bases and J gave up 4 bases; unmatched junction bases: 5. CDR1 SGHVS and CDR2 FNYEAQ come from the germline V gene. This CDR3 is CASSLNSGSGTGELFF. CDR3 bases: TGTGCCAGCAGCTTAAATAGCGGGAGCGGCACCGGGGAGCTGTTTTTT. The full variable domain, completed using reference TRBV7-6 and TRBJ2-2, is GAGVSQSPRYKVTKRGQDVALRCDPISGHVSLYWYRQALGQGPEFLTYFNYEAQQDKSGLPNDRFSAERPEGSISTLTIQRTEQRDSAMYRCASSLNSGSGTGELFFGEGSRLTVL.

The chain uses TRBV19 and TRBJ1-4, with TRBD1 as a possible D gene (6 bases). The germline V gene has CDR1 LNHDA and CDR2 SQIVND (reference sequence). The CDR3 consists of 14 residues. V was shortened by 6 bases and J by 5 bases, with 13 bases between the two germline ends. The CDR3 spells CASSFGQRNEKLFF. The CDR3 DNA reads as TGTGCCAGTAGCTTTGGACAGCGAAATGAAAAACTGTTTTTT.

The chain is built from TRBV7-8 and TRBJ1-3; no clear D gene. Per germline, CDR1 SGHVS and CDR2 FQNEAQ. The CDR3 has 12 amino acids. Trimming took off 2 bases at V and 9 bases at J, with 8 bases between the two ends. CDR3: CASSLNAGTIYF. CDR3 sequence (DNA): TGTGCCAGCAGCTTAAATGCGGGCACCATATATTTT.

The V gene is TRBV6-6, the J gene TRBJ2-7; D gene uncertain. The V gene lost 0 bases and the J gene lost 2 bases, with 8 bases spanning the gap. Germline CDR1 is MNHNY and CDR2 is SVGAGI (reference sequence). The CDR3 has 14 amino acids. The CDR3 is CASSYSIGAYEQYF. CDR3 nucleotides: TGTGCCAGCAGTTACTCGATTGGGGCCTACGAGCAGTACTTC.

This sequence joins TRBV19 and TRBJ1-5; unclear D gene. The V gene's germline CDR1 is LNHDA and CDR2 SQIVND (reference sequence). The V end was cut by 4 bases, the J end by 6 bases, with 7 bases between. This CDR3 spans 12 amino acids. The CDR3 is CASSTRGQPQHF. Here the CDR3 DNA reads TGTGCCAGTAGTACCCGAGGTCAGCCCCAGCATTTT. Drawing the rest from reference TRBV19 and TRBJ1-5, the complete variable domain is DGGITQSPKYLFRKEGQNVTLSCEQNLNHDAMYWYRQDPGQGLRLIYYSQIVNDFQKGDIAEGYSVSREKKESFPLTVTSAQKNPTAFYLCASSTRGQPQHFGDGTRLSIL.

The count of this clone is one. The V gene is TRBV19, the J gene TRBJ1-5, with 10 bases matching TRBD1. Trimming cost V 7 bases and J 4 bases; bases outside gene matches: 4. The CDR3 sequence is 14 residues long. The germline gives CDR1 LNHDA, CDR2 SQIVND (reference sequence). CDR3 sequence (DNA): TGTGCCAGTAAGGACAGGGGGGATAATCAGCCCCAGCATTTT. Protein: CASKDRGDNQPQHF.

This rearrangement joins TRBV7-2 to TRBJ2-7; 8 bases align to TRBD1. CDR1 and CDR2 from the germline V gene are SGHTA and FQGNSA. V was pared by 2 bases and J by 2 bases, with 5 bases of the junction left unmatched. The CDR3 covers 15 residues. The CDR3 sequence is CASSLTGQGPYEQYF. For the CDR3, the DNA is TGTGCCAGCAGCTTAACAGGACAGGGCCCCTACGAGCAGTACTTC. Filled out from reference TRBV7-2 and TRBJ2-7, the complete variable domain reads GAGVSQSPSNKVTEKGKDVELRCDPISGHTALYWYRQSLGQGLEFLIYFQGNSAPDKSGLPSDRFSAERTGGSVSTLTIQRTQQEDSAVYLCASSLTGQGPYEQYFGPGTRLTVT.

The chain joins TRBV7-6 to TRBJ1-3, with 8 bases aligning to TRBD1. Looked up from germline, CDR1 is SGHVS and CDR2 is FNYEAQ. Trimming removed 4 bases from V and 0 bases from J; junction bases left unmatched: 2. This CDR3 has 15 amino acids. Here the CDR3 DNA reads TGTGCCAGCAGCTGGGACAGGAGCTCTGGAAACACCATATATTTT. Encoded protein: CASSWDRSSGNTIYF.

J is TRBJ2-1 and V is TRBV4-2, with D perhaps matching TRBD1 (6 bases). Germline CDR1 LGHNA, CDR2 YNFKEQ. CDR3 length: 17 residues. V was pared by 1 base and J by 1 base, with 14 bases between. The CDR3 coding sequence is TGTGCCAGCAGCCAAGGGGGGCGAGGGGGATCCTACAATGAGCAGTTCTTC. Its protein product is CASSQGGRGGSYNEQFF.

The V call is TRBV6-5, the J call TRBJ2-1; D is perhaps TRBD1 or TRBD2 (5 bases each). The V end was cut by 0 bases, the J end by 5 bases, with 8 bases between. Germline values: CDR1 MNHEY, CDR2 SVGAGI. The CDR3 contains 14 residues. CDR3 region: CASSYSGTDNEQFF. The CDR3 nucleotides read TGTGCCAGCAGTTACTCCGGGACGGACAATGAGCAGTTCTTC.

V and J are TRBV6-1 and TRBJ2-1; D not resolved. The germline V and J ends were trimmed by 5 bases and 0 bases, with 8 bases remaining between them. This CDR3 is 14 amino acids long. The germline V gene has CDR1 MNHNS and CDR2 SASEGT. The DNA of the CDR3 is TGTGCCAGCAGTTCGTCTAGCTCCTACAATGAGCAGTTCTTC. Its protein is CASSSSSSYNEQFF.